This passage covers 16 T cell receptor beta chains from one sample sequenced in a study of control samples from healthy donors and cancer patients. The assay was immunoSEQ multiplex PCR, and TCRdb's table has in-frame clones only and misses some. The profile shows roughly 150,000 clones, approximately 93% of them singletons. Sequencing was done on a sample of blood. The receptors originated from a man between 45 and 60 years old in good health.

CDR3 bases: TGTGCCACCAGCAGAGAGGGGTCGAACACTGAAGCTTTCTTT. Translation: CATSREGSNTEAFF. V is TRBV15 and J is TRBJ1-1; no clear D gene. Germline-derived CDR1 and CDR2 are LNHNV and YYDKDF (reference sequence). There are 14 residues in the CDR3. Deletions cut 0 bases from V and 1 base from J, with 6 bases between.

This chain uses TRBV11-3 with TRBJ2-5; 7 bases line up with TRBD1. This CDR3 is 12 amino acids long. Germline V gene sequence: CDR1 SGHNT, CDR2 YENEEA. V was pared by 6 bases and J by 4 bases, with 2 bases of the junction left unmatched. The CDR3 is CASSRDRETQYF. Written as DNA, the CDR3 is TGTGCCAGCAGTCGGGACAGAGAGACCCAGTACTTC.

This chain links TRBV19 with TRBJ1-1, with D unresolved. Germline V CDR1 and CDR2: LNHDA, SQIVND (reference sequence). CDR3 length: 14 residues. V was pared by 5 bases and J by 0 bases, with 10 bases between. The CDR3 is CASSYGQLNTEAFF. DNA for the CDR3: TGTGCCAGTAGTTACGGGCAGTTGAACACTGAAGCTTTCTTT.

V is TRBV3-1 (or the pseudogene TRBV3-2) and J is TRBJ2-7; the match to TRBD2 covers 10 bases. V shed 1 base and J 2 bases; nucleotides not matched to a gene: 2. There are 15 residues in the CDR3. Germline values: CDR1 LGHDT, CDR2 YNNKEL (reference sequence). CDR3 amino acids: CASSQVSGRTYEQYF. CDR3 in DNA: TGTGCCAGCAGCCAAGTTAGCGGGAGGACCTACGAGCAGTACTTC.

This clone has a handful of counts. The J gene is TRBJ2-1, the V gene TRBV14; 11 nucleotides line up with TRBD2. The CDR3 consists of 17 residues. J lost 3 bases, V lost 2 bases, and 6 bases had no gene match. In germline, CDR1 is SGHDN, CDR2 FVKESK. Written as DNA, the CDR3 is TGTGCCAGCAGCCAACAGAGACTAGCGGGATACTACAATGAGCAGTTCTTC. Protein product: CASSQQRLAGYYNEQFF.

This chain uses TRBV2 with TRBJ2-2; TRBD1 matches at 7 bases. V shed 3 bases and J 7 bases; nucleotides not matched to a gene: 2. The length of the CDR3 is 13 residues. CDR1 is SNHLY and CDR2 is FYNNEI in the germline V gene. DNA of the CDR3: TGTGCCAGCAGTGAGGACAGGTTCGGGGAGCTGTTTTTT. Residues: CASSEDRFGELFF.

The chain uses TRBV24-1 and TRBJ1-2, with TRBD1 as a possible D gene (5 bases). The germline V gene has CDR1 KGHDR and CDR2 SFDVKD. V was cut by 4 bases and J by 8 bases, with 10 bases left in between. The CDR3 covers 12 residues. CDR3 bases: TGTGCCACCAGTGAGGCAGGGAAGGGCTACACCTTC. Translation: CATSEAGKGYTF.

The chain combines TRBV6-4 with TRBJ1-6; D gene unclear. This CDR3 has 13 residues. Germline CDR1 MRHNA, CDR2 SNTAGT. Trimming pared 6 bases from V and 8 bases from J, leaving 11 bases between. The CDR3 spells CASRRTEYSPLHF. As DNA, the CDR3 is TGTGCCAGCAGGAGAACCGAGTATTCACCCCTCCACTTT.

The chain joins TRBV28 to TRBJ2-5; D is perhaps TRBD1 or TRBD2 (6 bases each). The V and J ends lost 6 bases and 3 bases respectively, with 17 bases between them. CDR1 MDHEN and CDR2 SYDVKM come from the germline V gene. The CDR3 spans 15 residues. CDR3 bases: TGTGCCAGCAGCCCTAGTAGGAGGGGGAAAGAGACCCAGTACTTC. It is translated as CASSPSRRGKETQYF. Full variable domain (outside the CDR3, taken from reference TRBV28 and TRBJ2-5): DVKVTQSSRYLVKRTGEKVFLECVQDMDHENMFWYRQDPGLGLRLIYFSYDVKMKEKGDIPEGYSVSREKKERFSLILESASTNQTSMYLCASSPSRRGKETQYFGPGTRLLVL.

The rearrangement links TRBV5-1 to TRBJ2-2, with TRBD1 matching over 7 bases. The CDR3 length is 15 residues. V was clipped by 1 base and J by 4 bases; unmatched bases: 4. The germline gives CDR1 SGHRS, CDR2 YFSETQ. Here the CDR3 reads CASSLPGGSTGELFF. DNA of the CDR3: TGCGCCAGCAGCTTGCCAGGGGGAAGCACCGGGGAGCTGTTTTTT.

This rearrangement joins TRBV6-5 to TRBJ1-3, with a possible D match to TRBD1 (6 bases). The germline gives CDR1 MNHEY, CDR2 SVGAGI. This CDR3 region has 14 residues. V lost 7 bases, J lost 4 bases, and 14 bases lay in between. The CDR3 reads CASTGGQSGNTIYF. CDR3 in DNA: TGTGCCAGCACTGGGGGGCAGAGCGGAAACACCATATATTTT.

The chain couples TRBV6-5 to TRBJ2-5, with a weak D call TRBD2 (5 bases). The CDR3 contains 14 residues. The germline V gene has CDR1 MNHEY and CDR2 SVGAGI. The V end lost 6 bases, the J end lost 1 base, and 12 bases lay between the germline ends. The CDR3 DNA reads TGTGCCAGCAGAAACGGGAAAGCCCAAGAGACCCAGTACTTC. Amino acids: CASRNGKAQETQYF.

The chain couples TRBV19 to TRBJ1-1; possibly TRBD1 for D (5 bases). The length of the CDR3 is 15 residues. The V end lost 7 bases, the J end lost 6 bases, and 21 bases lay between the germline ends. Per the germline V gene, CDR1 is LNHDA and CDR2 is SQIVND (reference sequence). The CDR3 DNA reads as TGTGCCAGTACCTCACACCGGGGGAAGGTCGCTGAAGCTTTCTTT. It translates to CASTSHRGKVAEAFF. Full variable domain (remainder filled in from reference TRBV19 and TRBJ1-1): DGGITQSPKYLFRKEGQNVTLSCEQNLNHDAMYWYRQDPGQGLRLIYYSQIVNDFQKGDIAEGYSVSREKKESFPLTVTSAQKNPTAFYLCASTSHRGKVAEAFFGQGTRLTVV.

This clone was observed a single time. V usage is TRBV19 and J usage is TRBJ2-4; unclear D gene. CDR1 and CDR2 (germline): LNHDA, SQIVND (reference sequence). The V gene lost 6 bases and the J gene lost 2 bases, with 14 bases spanning the gap. The CDR3 is 15 residues long. CDR3: CASSSIFVTKNIQYF. The CDR3 nucleotides read TGTGCCAGTAGCAGCATATTTGTCACCAAAAACATTCAGTACTTC.

Notes on this clone: The sample holds other DNA sequences that translate to the same CDR3. The chain combines TRBV15 with TRBJ1-5; perhaps TRBD1 as D (6 bases). The V gene lost 1 base and the J gene lost 1 base, with 8 bases spanning the gap. The CDR3 has 15 amino acids. Looked up from germline, CDR1 is LNHNV and CDR2 is YYDKDF (reference sequence). The DNA for the CDR3 is TGTGCCACCAGCAGAGGCCAGGGGAGCAATCAGCCCCAGCATTTT. This gives the protein CATSRGQGSNQPQHF.

A single count supports this clone. The chain is built from TRBV3-1 (or the pseudogene TRBV3-2) and TRBJ2-1; D ambiguous. The V gene lost 5 bases and the J gene lost 0 bases, with 8 bases spanning the gap. CDR1 LGHDT and CDR2 YNNKEL come from the germline V gene (reference sequence). The CDR3 spans 14 residues. In DNA, the CDR3 is TGTGCCAGCAGCACGTATAGCTCCTACAATGAGCAGTTCTTC. As protein: CASSTYSSYNEQFF.